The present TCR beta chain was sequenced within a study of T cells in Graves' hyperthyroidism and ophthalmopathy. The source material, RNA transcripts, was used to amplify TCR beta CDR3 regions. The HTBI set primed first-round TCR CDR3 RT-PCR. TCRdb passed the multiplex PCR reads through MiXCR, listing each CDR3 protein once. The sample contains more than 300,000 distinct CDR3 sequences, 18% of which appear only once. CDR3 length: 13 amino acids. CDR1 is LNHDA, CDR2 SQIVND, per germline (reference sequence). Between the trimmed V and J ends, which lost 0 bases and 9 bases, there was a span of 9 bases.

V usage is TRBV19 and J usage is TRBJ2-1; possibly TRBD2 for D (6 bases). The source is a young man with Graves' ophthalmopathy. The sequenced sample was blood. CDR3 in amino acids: CASSIDGEAEQFF. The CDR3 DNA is TGTGCCAGTAGTATAGATGGGGAGGCTGAGCAGTTCTTC. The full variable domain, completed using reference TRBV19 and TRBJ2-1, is DGGITQSPKYLFRKEGQNVTLSCEQNLNHDAMYWYRQDPGQGLRLIYYSQIVNDFQKGDIAEGYSVSREKKESFPLTVTSAQKNPTAFYLCASSIDGEAEQFFGPGTRLTVL.